Here is one T cell receptor (beta chain) with its context. Its antigen is not known. Trimming took off 0 bases at V and 4 bases at J, with 6 bases between the two ends. The germline V gene encodes CDR1 MNHEY and CDR2 SVGAGI. The CDR3 is 13 amino acids. PCR was performed using 60 Vbeta and 13 Jbeta primers. Sequencing was performed with immunoSEQ multiplex PCR; in TCRdb, only in-frame clones are kept and a portion is missing. The sample records 130,000 to 150,000 clones, about 74% being singletons. This sample was included in a study of cytomegalovirus exposure and HLA in healthy donors. Study conclusions and caveats: The classifier reportedly diagnosed cytomegalovirus status with high specificity and sensitivity. More clonal expansion characterized HLA-associated TCR beta chains than equally common others in a later analysis. A later analysis reportedly found fewer N-insertions in an Asian-associated ancestry cluster than the roughly 670-donor mean.

This TCR derives from a woman in her forties in good health and CMV-seronegative. The chain carries TRBV6-5 and TRBJ1-1; D gene ambiguous. The sequenced sample consisted of PBMCs. The CDR3, as DNA: TGTGCCAGCAGTTACTCGAAGCGCACTGAAGCTTTCTTT. It encodes CASSYSKRTEAFF.